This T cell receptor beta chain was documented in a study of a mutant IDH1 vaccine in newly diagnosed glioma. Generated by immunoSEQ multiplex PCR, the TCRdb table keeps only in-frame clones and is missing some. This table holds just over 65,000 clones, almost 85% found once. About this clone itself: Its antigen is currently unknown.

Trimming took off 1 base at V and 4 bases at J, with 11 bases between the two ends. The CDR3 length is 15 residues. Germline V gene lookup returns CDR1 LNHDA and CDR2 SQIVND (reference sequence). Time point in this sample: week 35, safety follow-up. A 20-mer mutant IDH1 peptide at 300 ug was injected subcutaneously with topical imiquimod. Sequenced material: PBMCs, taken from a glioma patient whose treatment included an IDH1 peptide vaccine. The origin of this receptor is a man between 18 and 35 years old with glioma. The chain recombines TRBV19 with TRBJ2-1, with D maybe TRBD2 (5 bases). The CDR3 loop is CASSIGGLTYNEQFF. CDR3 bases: TGTGCCAGTAGTATAGGCGGGCTAACATACAATGAGCAGTTCTTC. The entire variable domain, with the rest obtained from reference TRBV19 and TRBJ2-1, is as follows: DGGITQSPKYLFRKEGQNVTLSCEQNLNHDAMYWYRQDPGQGLRLIYYSQIVNDFQKGDIAEGYSVSREKKESFPLTVTSAQKNPTAFYLCASSIGGLTYNEQFFGPGTRLTVL.